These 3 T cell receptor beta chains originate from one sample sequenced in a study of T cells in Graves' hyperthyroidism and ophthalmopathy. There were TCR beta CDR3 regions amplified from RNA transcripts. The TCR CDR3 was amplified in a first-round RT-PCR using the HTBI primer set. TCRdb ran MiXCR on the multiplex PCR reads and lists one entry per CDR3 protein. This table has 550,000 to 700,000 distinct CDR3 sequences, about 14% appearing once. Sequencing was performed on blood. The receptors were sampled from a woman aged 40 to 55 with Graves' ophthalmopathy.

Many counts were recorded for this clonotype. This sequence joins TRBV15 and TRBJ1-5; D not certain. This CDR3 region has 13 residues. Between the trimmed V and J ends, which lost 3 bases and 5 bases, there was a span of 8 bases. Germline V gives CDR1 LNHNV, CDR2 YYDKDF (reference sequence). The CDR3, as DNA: TGTGCCACCAGCAGTGAAAGGGATCAGCCCCAGCATTTT. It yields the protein CATSSERDQPQHF.

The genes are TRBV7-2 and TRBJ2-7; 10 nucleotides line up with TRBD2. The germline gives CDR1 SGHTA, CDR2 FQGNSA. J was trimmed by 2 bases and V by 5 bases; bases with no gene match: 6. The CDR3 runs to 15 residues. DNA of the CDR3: TGTGCCAGCAGCCCTTACACTAGCGGGACCTACGAGCAGTACTTC. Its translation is CASSPYTSGTYEQYF.

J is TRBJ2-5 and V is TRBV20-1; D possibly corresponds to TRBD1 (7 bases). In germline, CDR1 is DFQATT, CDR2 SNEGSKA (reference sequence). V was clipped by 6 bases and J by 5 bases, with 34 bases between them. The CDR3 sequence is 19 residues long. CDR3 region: CSADETGTGRERGGETQYF. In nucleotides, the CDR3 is TGCAGTGCGGATGAGACAGGGACGGGGCGAGAGAGAGGGGGGGAGACCCAGTACTTC.